The 17 T cell receptor beta chains presented below share a single source sample, sequenced in a study of OX40 agonist ivuxolimab in advanced cancers. Profiling relied on immunoSEQ multiplex PCR, and the TCRdb table lists in-frame clones only, not all of them. The data hold some 30,000 clones, with roughly 79% observed a single time. The sample here was CD4+ or CD8+ T cells sorted from blood, taken in a trial of the OX40 agonist ivuxolimab. These receptors came from an adult with an advanced solid tumor such as melanoma, head and neck, liver or kidney cancer.

This rearrangement joins TRBV11-1 to TRBJ2-7, with 7 bases lining up with TRBD1. With V trimmed by 5 bases and J by 4 bases, 8 bases remained unmatched. Germline lookup yields CDR1 SGHAT and CDR2 FQDESV (reference sequence). CDR3 length: 14 residues. CDR3 sequence: CASSLGKGAYEQYF. DNA of the CDR3: TGTGCCAGCAGCCTAGGAAAGGGGGCTTACGAGCAGTACTTC.

The gene calls are TRBV30 and TRBJ1-5, with 9 bases fitting TRBD1. Germline CDR1 reads GTSNPN; CDR2 reads SVGIG (reference sequence). The CDR3 sequence is 13 residues long. The V and J ends lost 5 bases and 7 bases, in that order; junction bases with no gene match: 6. Here the CDR3 reads CAWSTTGGQPQHF. DNA for the CDR3: TGTGCCTGGTCGACTACAGGGGGCCAGCCCCAGCATTTT.

The rearrangement joins TRBV10-3 to TRBJ2-2; 8 nucleotides agree with TRBD1. CDR1 is ENHRY and CDR2 is SYGVKD in the germline V gene. CDR3 length equals 15 residues. V was pared by 6 bases and J by 4 bases, with 7 bases of the junction left unmatched. CDR3 DNA sequence: TGTGCCATCAGCGAGGACAGGGTTGTCACCGGGGAGCTGTTTTTT. Residues: CAISEDRVVTGELFF.

This clone was counted once. This rearrangement joins TRBV7-8 to TRBJ2-1; 9 bases fit TRBD1. After removal of 5 bases from V and 9 bases from J, the junction contained 8 bases not matched to a gene. Germline CDR1 is SGHVS and CDR2 is FQNEAQ. The CDR3 has 14 amino acids. The CDR3 nucleotides are TGTGCCAGCAGCAGGGACAGGGTGGCCAGTGAGCAGTTCTTC. As protein: CASSRDRVASEQFF. The full variable domain, in which reference TRBV7-8 and TRBJ2-1 provide the parts outside the CDR3, is GAGVSQSPRYKVAKRGQDVALRCDPISGHVSLFWYQQALGQGPEFLTYFQNEAQLDKSGLPSDRFFAERPEGSVSTLKIQRTQQEDSAVYLCASSRDRVASEQFFGPGTRLTVL.

The chain uses TRBV27 and TRBJ1-6; D not resolved. Germline V gene data show CDR1 as MNHEY and CDR2 as SMNVEV (reference sequence). V lost 2 bases to trimming and J lost 12 bases, with 14 bases between them. This CDR3 comprises 14 residues. This CDR3 is CASSLTLRREPLHF. In nucleotides, the CDR3 is TGTGCCAGCAGTTTAACCCTCAGACGCGAACCCCTCCACTTT.

The chain combines TRBV7-9 with TRBJ1-5; D gene uncertain. This CDR3 has 13 residues. Germline CDR1 and CDR2: SEHNR and FQNEAQ (reference sequence). The germline V and J ends were trimmed by 5 bases and 6 bases, with 11 bases remaining between them. The CDR3 DNA follows: TGTGCCAGCAGCCTCCCCCCCCCTCAGCCCCAGCATTTT. This codes for CASSLPPPQPQHF.

The genes are TRBV5-4 and TRBJ1-2; TRBD1 aligns across 10 bases. The V gene's germline CDR1 is SGHNT and CDR2 YYREEE (reference sequence). This CDR3 is built from 16 residues. With V trimmed by 4 bases and J by 7 bases, 13 bases remained unmatched. The CDR3 coding sequence is TGTGCCAGCAGCCGCAGCCTCGACAGGGGGCAGGGTGGCTACACCTTC. Translated, it gives CASSRSLDRGQGGYTF. Variable domain in full (rest from reference TRBV5-4 and TRBJ1-2): ETGVTQSPTHLIKTRGQQVTLRCSSQSGHNTVSWYQQALGQGPQFIFQYYREEENGRGNFPPRFSGLQFPNYSSELNVNALELDDSALYLCASSRSLDRGQGGYTFGSGTRLTVV.

The chain is built from TRBV4-1 and TRBJ1-5, with D tentatively TRBD1 (6 bases). CDR1 is MGHRA, CDR2 YSYEKL, per germline. The CDR3 is 16 residues long. Trimming stripped 1 base from V and 7 bases from J, with 17 bases between. For the CDR3, the DNA is TGCGCCAGCAGCCAAGGCAGCGGGGGGGCAAAGCAGCCCCAGCATTTT. The encoded protein is CASSQGSGGAKQPQHF.

The gene calls are TRBV25-1 and TRBJ2-2; 8 nucleotides agree with TRBD2. Unmatched junction bases numbered 4, after V lost 5 bases and J lost 2 bases. Germline assignment: CDR1 MGHDK and CDR2 SYGVNS. CDR3 length: 15 amino acids. CDR3 DNA: TGTGCCAGCAGTCCCCGGGGGGGCAACACCGGGGAGCTGTTTTTT. This sequence encodes CASSPRGGNTGELFF. The entire variable domain, with the rest obtained from reference TRBV25-1 and TRBJ2-2, is as follows: EADIYQTPRYLVIGTGKKITLECSQTMGHDKMYWYQQDPGMELHLIHYSYGVNSTEKGDLSSESTVSRIRTEHFPLTLESARPSHTSQYLCASSPRGGNTGELFFGEGSRLTVL.

The chain is built from TRBV6-5 and TRBJ1-2; D gene unclear. Germline loops: CDR1 MNHEY, CDR2 SVGAGI. The V and J ends lost 6 bases and 4 bases respectively, with 15 bases between them. The CDR3 consists of 14 residues. CDR3 sequence (DNA): TGTGCCAGCAGAAAGGAACGACTAATCTATGGCTACACCTTC. Protein sequence: CASRKERLIYGYTF.

The CDR3 nucleotides read TGTGCCAGCACCCAAGGGAGGGAGTTCATTCAGTACTTC. Translation: CASTQGREFIQYF. The chain links TRBV6-5 to TRBJ2-4, with 7 bases fitting TRBD2. Germline loops: CDR1 MNHEY, CDR2 SVGAGI. The J segment lost 9 bases and the V segment lost 7 bases, leaving 9 bases of the junction unmatched. This CDR3 spans 13 amino acids.

This sequence joins TRBV7-2 and TRBJ2-2; D call uncertain. The CDR3 loop spans 19 amino acids. The germline V gene encodes CDR1 SGHTA and CDR2 FQGNSA. V lost 1 base and J 0 bases, leaving 18 bases between the germline ends. The CDR3 here is CASSLVSFYKFTNTGELFF. The DNA of the CDR3 is TGTGCCAGCAGCTTAGTGAGTTTTTATAAATTTACGAACACCGGGGAGCTGTTTTTT.

This chain joins TRBV19 and TRBJ2-1; TRBD2 might be the D (7 bases). The CDR3 is made up of 14 amino acids. Per the germline V gene, CDR1 is LNHDA and CDR2 is SQIVND (reference sequence). Deletions cut 3 bases from V and 6 bases from J, with 12 bases between. CDR3 in amino acids: CASSMGGGGNEQFF. DNA for the CDR3: TGTGCCAGTAGTATGGGAGGGGGTGGCAATGAGCAGTTCTTC.

The gene calls are TRBV29-1 and TRBJ1-2; no definite D call. The germline V gene has CDR1 SQVTM and CDR2 ANQGSEA. This CDR3 contains 14 residues. Trimming removed 1 base at V and 4 bases at J, with 13 bases between. The CDR3 bases are TGCAGCGTTGAAGGGGCCTCAGGACTCTATGGCTACACCTTC. It encodes CSVEGASGLYGYTF.

The rearrangement links TRBV5-1 to TRBJ2-5, with 8 bases that match TRBD1. This CDR3 has 15 residues. Trimming at V came to 6 bases and at J to 4 bases, leaving 11 bases not matched to a gene. The germline CDR1 and CDR2 sequences are SGHRS and YFSETQ. CDR3: CASTVAGGRGETQYF. Written as DNA, the CDR3 is TGCGCCAGCACGGTTGCAGGGGGCAGGGGAGAGACCCAGTACTTC.

V gene TRBV10-3 combines with J gene TRBJ1-5, with D perhaps TRBD1 (6 bases). V lost 5 bases to trimming and J lost 3 bases, with 14 bases between them. Looked up from germline, CDR1 is ENHRY and CDR2 is SYGVKD. The CDR3 contains 15 residues. Here the CDR3 reads CAISSRAGDNQPQHF. In DNA form, the CDR3 reads TGTGCCATCAGTTCTCGGGCAGGGGACAATCAGCCCCAGCATTTT.

The chain links TRBV12-5 to TRBJ2-2; possible D gene TRBD2, 5 bases. Trimming removed 2 bases from V and 3 bases from J, with 13 bases in between. The CDR3 covers 16 residues. The germline gives CDR1 LGHNT, CDR2 FRNRAP. The CDR3 region is CASGLTALAYTGELFF. CDR3 in DNA: TGTGCTAGTGGTTTGACCGCCCTAGCCTACACCGGGGAGCTGTTTTTT.